Each of the 32 T cell receptor beta chains below was sequenced from the same sample in a study of T cells in Graves' hyperthyroidism and ophthalmopathy. RNA transcripts provided the source from which TCR beta CDR3 regions were amplified. Primed by the HTBI set, a first-round RT-PCR was run on the TCR CDR3. Via MiXCR, TCRdb re-called the multiplex PCR reads, giving one row per CDR3 protein. The data hold more than 500,000 distinct CDR3 sequences, with about 16% observed a single time. The sequencing sample was made of blood. The receptors were gathered from a woman in her 30s with Graves' ophthalmopathy.

This clonotype was seen ten or more times. The chain couples TRBV7-9 to TRBJ2-5; 9 bases line up with TRBD2. V dropped 3 bases and J dropped 3; count of bases not matched to a gene: 5. The CDR3 spans 15 residues. Germline assignment: CDR1 SEHNR and CDR2 FQNEAQ (reference sequence). In DNA, the CDR3 is TGTGCCAGCAGCTTCCCGAGACTAGCGGAAGAGACCCAGTACTTC. Protein product: CASSFPRLAEETQYF.

The chain couples TRBV7-3 to TRBJ2-2, with D possibly TRBD1 on 6 matching bases. V dropped 5 bases and J dropped 0 bases, with 13 bases sitting between them. Looked up from germline, CDR1 is SGHTA and CDR2 is FQGTGA. The CDR3 spans 16 residues. Here the CDR3 DNA reads TGTGCCAGCAGCCCGGACAGAGCTTCGAACACCGGGGAGCTGTTTTTT. As protein: CASSPDRASNTGELFF.

This clonotype occurred many times. The genes are TRBV27 and TRBJ1-2; D unresolved. Germline lookup yields CDR1 MNHEY and CDR2 SMNVEV (reference sequence). V was cut by 4 bases and J by 10 bases, with 10 bases left in between. This CDR3 region has 11 residues. The CDR3 bases are TGTGCCAGCAGTTACCGCGATAACTACACCTTC. It encodes CASSYRDNYTF.

There are many counts of this clonotype. The CDR3 protein is CASSLRGPEQFF. CDR3 bases: TGTGCCAGCAGCTTAAGGGGTCCCGAGCAGTTCTTC. V and J are TRBV7-6 and TRBJ2-1, with D perhaps TRBD1 (5 bases). V was shortened by 2 bases and J by 10 bases, with 9 bases between the two germline ends. Looked up from germline, CDR1 is SGHVS and CDR2 is FNYEAQ. This CDR3 spans 12 amino acids.

Regarding this clonotype: In this CDR3 the conserved last residue, phenylalanine or tryptophan, is missing, so a read error is likely. This chain uses TRBV20-1 with TRBJ2-5; D gene ambiguous. This CDR3 is 12 amino acids long. V lost 4 bases, J lost 5 bases, and 11 bases lay in between. CDR1 and CDR2 (germline): DFQATT, SNEGSKA (reference sequence). The CDR3 here is CSAKGHKETQYL. Written as DNA, the CDR3 is TGCAGTGCTAAGGGCCACAAGGAGACCCAGTACCTC.

V gene TRBV6-1 combines with J gene TRBJ2-6; no definite D call. There are 14 residues in the CDR3. With 5 bases removed from V and 4 bases from J, the gap between germline ends came to 9 bases. CDR1 is MNHNS, CDR2 SASEGT, per germline. The CDR3 here is CASSPPPGANVLTF. CDR3 coding DNA: TGTGCCAGCAGTCCTCCTCCAGGGGCCAACGTCCTGACTTTC.

In this sample, this clonotype turned up a few times. The chain combines TRBV27 with TRBJ2-1; the D is unclear. Germline CDR1 and CDR2: MNHEY and SMNVEV (reference sequence). CDR3 length equals 15 residues. With 5 bases removed from V and 4 bases from J, the gap between germline ends came to 15 bases. CDR3 sequence reads: CASSLSGGMYNEQFF. CDR3 DNA: TGTGCCAGCAGTCTCTCGGGCGGAATGTACAATGAGCAGTTCTTC.

This clonotype was recorded many times. This chain joins TRBV5-1 and TRBJ2-1, with D perhaps matching TRBD2 (7 bases). V lost 3 bases to trimming and J lost 4 bases, with 17 bases between them. CDR1 and CDR2 (germline): SGHRS, YFSETQ. The CDR3 extends over 16 amino acids. The CDR3 spells CASSSYGGAAYNEQFF. CDR3 DNA: TGCGCCAGCAGCTCCTATGGGGGGGCGGCGTACAATGAGCAGTTCTTC.

This clonotype was seen at least ten times. In DNA, the CDR3 is TGCAGTGCCACGACTAGCGGGAGGGCCAATTACGAGCAGTACTTC. It codes for CSATTSGRANYEQYF. This chain joins TRBV20-1 and TRBJ2-7, with 14 bases identical to TRBD2. Germline assignment: CDR1 DFQATT and CDR2 SNEGSKA (reference sequence). V lost 6 bases, J lost 4 bases, and 8 bases stayed unmatched. The CDR3 has 15 amino acids.

The genes are TRBV7-2 and TRBJ2-2; 8 bases are a match to TRBD1. The V segment lost 4 bases and the J segment 6 bases; nucleotides outside the gene matches: 4. The CDR3 spans 14 residues. Germline loops: CDR1 SGHTA, CDR2 FQGNSA. CDR3 in DNA: TGTGCCAGCAGCTCGGACAGGGAGGCCGGGGAGCTGTTTTTT. It yields the protein CASSSDREAGELFF.

There are many counts of this clonotype. The chain links TRBV7-2 to TRBJ2-7; D may be TRBD1 (7 bases). Germline lookup yields CDR1 SGHTA and CDR2 FQGNSA. The V end lost 1 base, the J end lost 7 bases, and 17 bases lay between the germline ends. CDR3 length: 15 residues. CDR3 residues: CASSLGDAGGWEQYF. CDR3 DNA: TGTGCCAGCAGCTTAGGGGACGCAGGGGGGTGGGAGCAGTACTTC.

In this sample, this clonotype turned up many times. The chain is built from TRBV18 and TRBJ1-1; TRBD1 matches 7 bases. This CDR3 has 13 residues. V lost 10 bases to trimming and J lost 4 bases; unmatched junction nucleotides: 9. Per germline, CDR1 KGHSH and CDR2 LQKENI. CDR3 protein: CATKDREFTEAFF. CDR3 nucleotide sequence: TGTGCCACGAAAGACAGGGAATTCACTGAAGCTTTCTTT.

J is TRBJ1-4 and V is TRBV2; D might be TRBD1 (5 bases). Trimming removed 7 bases at V and 4 bases at J, with 13 bases between. The CDR3 has 14 amino acids. Germline V gene sequence: CDR1 SNHLY, CDR2 FYNNEI. Here the CDR3 reads CASIRDRRNEKLFF. The CDR3 DNA follows: TGTGCCAGCATTCGGGACCGCCGTAATGAAAAACTGTTTTTT.

Only a few counts were recorded for this clonotype. This rearrangement joins TRBV6-2 or TRBV6-3 to TRBJ2-2; 10 bases are shared with TRBD1. The CDR3 covers 16 residues. The junction had 6 bases not matched to a gene; V was cut back by 4 bases and J by 4 bases. CDR1 is MNHEY and CDR2 is SVGEGT in the germline V gene. The CDR3 spells CASSSSGTGATGELFF. The DNA of the CDR3 is TGTGCCAGCAGTTCCAGCGGGACAGGGGCCACCGGGGAGCTGTTTTTT.

This clonotype showed up many times. J is TRBJ1-1 and V is TRBV7-9; possible D gene TRBD1, 5 bases. CDR1 and CDR2 (germline): SEHNR, FQNEAQ (reference sequence). The CDR3 is made up of 14 amino acids. V lost 2 bases, J lost 3 bases, and 10 bases lay in between. This CDR3 is CASSLQGSDTEAFF. CDR3 DNA: TGTGCCAGCAGCTTACAGGGATCGGACACTGAAGCTTTCTTT.

This clonotype was observed a single time. A much bigger clone sits one base away, suggesting this may be a read error. J is TRBJ2-7 and V is TRBV4-2; no definite D call. The germline V gene has CDR1 LGHNA and CDR2 YNFKEQ. There are 15 residues in the CDR3. The CDR3 nucleotides are TGTGCCGGCAGCCAAGACCGGGCCCCTAGGGACGAGCAGTACTTC. Translated: CAGSQDRAPRDEQYF.

Ten or more counts support this clonotype. The V call is TRBV6-5, the J call TRBJ1-2; unclear D gene. Germline CDR1 reads MNHEY; CDR2 reads SVGAGI. The length of the CDR3 is 14 residues. Trimming stripped 0 bases from V and 1 base from J, with 6 bases between. CDR3 coding DNA: TGTGCCAGCAGTTACTCGACCGGTAACTATGGCTACACCTTC. Its protein is CASSYSTGNYGYTF.

This clonotype was picked up many times. The V call is TRBV11-2, the J call TRBJ2-1; TRBD2 agrees at 11 bases. Germline trimming cut 1 base from V and 5 bases from J; bases unmatched to any gene: 10. Germline values: CDR1 SGHAT, CDR2 FQNNGV. This CDR3 has 18 amino acids. The CDR3 is CASSLATSGRGGHNEQFF. CDR3 in DNA: TGTGCCAGCAGCTTAGCAACTAGCGGGAGAGGGGGCCACAATGAGCAGTTCTTC.

The rearrangement uses TRBV12-3 or TRBV12-4 and TRBJ1-1, with TRBD1 matching over 10 bases. The J segment lost 5 bases and the V segment lost 6 bases, leaving 3 bases of the junction unmatched. CDR3 length: 13 residues. The CDR3 reads CASSKGQGTEAFF. For the CDR3, the DNA is TGTGCCAGCAGCAAGGGACAGGGGACTGAAGCTTTCTTT.

This clonotype has more than one count but fewer than ten. This chain links TRBV5-1 with TRBJ1-6, with D perhaps matching TRBD1 (5 bases). The CDR3 extends over 13 amino acids. CDR1 SGHRS and CDR2 YFSETQ come from the germline V gene. Trimming left V 4 bases short and J 7 bases short, with 9 bases between. CDR3 coding DNA: TGCGCCAGCAGCACCCCAGGGAATTCACCCCTCCACTTT. Its protein product is CASSTPGNSPLHF.

This clonotype was counted at least ten times. The V and J genes are TRBV11-2 and TRBJ2-5; TRBD2 agrees at 8 bases. The germline CDR1 and CDR2 sequences are SGHAT and FQNNGV. V gave up 2 bases and J gave up 0 bases; unmatched junction bases: 2. The CDR3 extends over 15 amino acids. The CDR3 region is CASSLRGLDQETQYF. DNA for the CDR3: TGTGCCAGCAGCTTACGGGGACTAGACCAAGAGACCCAGTACTTC.

This clonotype was seen at least ten times. This CDR3 reads CASSPLGLDRSGETQYF. The CDR3 DNA reads as TGTGCCAGCAGCCCCCTTGGGCTTGACAGGTCGGGGGAGACCCAGTACTTC. V gene TRBV28 combines with J gene TRBJ2-5; D is perhaps TRBD1 (6 bases). Deletions cut 6 bases from V and 5 bases from J, with 25 bases between. The CDR3 is made up of 17 amino acids. Germline lookup yields CDR1 MDHEN and CDR2 SYDVKM.

There are many counts of this clonotype. The chain is built from TRBV7-3 and TRBJ1-5; D ambiguous. V lost 2 bases and J 1 base, leaving 3 bases between the germline ends. Germline loops: CDR1 SGHTA, CDR2 FQGTGA. This CDR3 is 13 amino acids long. The CDR3 reads CASSLQSNQPQHF. CDR3 coding DNA: TGTGCCAGCAGCTTACAGAGCAATCAGCCCCAGCATTTT. The full variable domain, its missing parts supplied by reference TRBV7-3 and TRBJ1-5, is GAGVSQTPSNKVTEKGKYVELRCDPISGHTALYWYRQSLGQGPEFLIYFQGTGAADDSGLPNDRFFAVRPEGSVSTLKIQRTERGDSAVYLCASSLQSNQPQHFGDGTRLSIL.

This clonotype was counted many times. The chain combines TRBV11-2 with TRBJ1-4; the match to TRBD1 covers 7 bases. The CDR3 spans 15 residues. V lost 1 base to trimming and J lost 8 bases; unmatched junction nucleotides: 7. Germline V CDR1 and CDR2: SGHAT, FQNNGV. CDR3 in DNA: TGTGCCAGCAGCTTAGGGGGACAGTCGTGGGAAAAACTGTTTTTT. Protein sequence: CASSLGGQSWEKLFF.

This clonotype was picked up many times. The chain combines TRBV28 with TRBJ2-7; 7 bases match TRBD1. CDR1 and CDR2 from the germline V gene are MDHEN and SYDVKM. The length of the CDR3 is 14 residues. V lost 5 bases, J lost 3 bases, and 7 bases stayed unmatched. In nucleotides, the CDR3 is TGTGCCAGCAGTCCCGGGACAGAAATCTACGAGCAGTACTTC. Translation: CASSPGTEIYEQYF.

This clonotype was detected many times. The chain carries TRBV18 and TRBJ2-2; weak D call: TRBD1 (5 bases). V dropped 3 bases and J dropped 2 bases, with 13 bases sitting between them. Per germline, CDR1 KGHSH and CDR2 LQKENI. The CDR3 is 16 residues long. The CDR3 DNA follows: TGTGCCAGCTCACCCGAACAGGTCTTCAACACCGGGGAGCTGTTTTTT. Residues: CASSPEQVFNTGELFF.

A few counts support this clonotype. This chain links TRBV4-3 with TRBJ2-2, with 10 bases aligning to TRBD1. Germline V CDR1 and CDR2: LGHNA, YSLEER. V trimming: 5 bases; J trimming: 6 bases; junction bases outside the gene matches: 3. CDR3 length equals 14 residues. This CDR3 is CASSWGTGAGELFF. For the CDR3, the DNA is TGCGCCAGCAGCTGGGGGACAGGGGCCGGGGAGCTGTTTTTT.

This clonotype has a handful of counts. The V call is TRBV29-1, the J call TRBJ2-3; D is ambiguous. The V gene lost 3 bases and the J gene lost 0 bases, with 16 bases spanning the gap. From germline, CDR1 is SQVTM and CDR2 ANQGSEA. There are 16 residues in the CDR3. The CDR3 bases are TGCAGCGTTGACGGCTACGGCGGAACTAGCACAGATACGCAGTATTTT. Amino acid sequence: CSVDGYGGTSTDTQYF.

The V and J genes are TRBV4-1 and TRBJ2-7, with TRBD2 matching over 11 bases. The germline V gene encodes CDR1 MGHRA and CDR2 YSYEKL. V lost 1 base and J lost 3; bases outside the gene matches: 8. This CDR3 is 17 amino acids long. CDR3 sequence: CASSQGGGLADFYEQYF. The CDR3 region has the DNA TGCGCCAGCAGCCAAGGAGGGGGACTAGCGGATTTCTACGAGCAGTACTTC.

This clonotype was detected ten times or more. The chain joins TRBV3-1 to TRBJ2-6; D unresolved. Germline CDR1 reads LGHDT; CDR2 reads YNNKEL (reference sequence). V was pared by 1 base and J by 0 bases, with 10 bases between. The CDR3 sequence is 17 residues long. CDR3 coding DNA: TGTGCCAGCAGCCAAGGACGACGGTTCTCTGGGGCCAACGTCCTGACTTTC. Residues: CASSQGRRFSGANVLTF.

This clonotype was detected ten times or more. This chain's CDR3 is CSARKGLAGGPETQYF. The CDR3 bases are TGCAGTGCTAGAAAGGGACTAGCGGGAGGGCCAGAGACCCAGTACTTC. This chain joins TRBV20-1 and TRBJ2-5, with TRBD2 identical over 16 bases. Trimming removed 2 bases from V and 4 bases from J; junction bases left unmatched: 4. The V gene's germline CDR1 is DFQATT and CDR2 SNEGSKA (reference sequence). CDR3 length equals 16 residues.

The rearrangement joins TRBV7-2 to TRBJ2-7; 7 nucleotides match TRBD1. J gave up 3 bases and V 3 bases, and 5 bases lay outside the gene matches. The CDR3 sequence is 14 residues long. Germline V gene sequence: CDR1 SGHTA, CDR2 FQGNSA. CDR3 loop: CASSFGTVSYEQYF. The CDR3 region has the DNA TGTGCCAGCAGCTTCGGGACAGTAAGCTACGAGCAGTACTTC.